This is a list of T cell receptor beta chains from one sample in a study of blood T cell repertoires in COVID-19. Sequencing used immunoSEQ multiplex PCR; TCRdb keeps in-frame clones, though not all of them. In the table there are approximately 130,000 clones, 70% to 90% of which are singletons. Material: peripheral blood. Every receptor here comes from a man aged 55 to 70 with acute or convalescent COVID-19. Both conserved end residues are part of each CDR3. The order of the fields is D gene, J gene, clone size, V gene, CDR3 protein, CDR3 DNA. A D gene is named only where the DNA matches it firmly. A clone size is listed for some rows: how often the clone was seen (once, few, many), or a class if it is expanded.

d_gene: NA
j_gene: TRBJ1-4
abundance: NA
v_gene: TRBV6-1
CDR3aa: CASSEALGGTNEKLFF
CDR3nt: TGTGCCAGCAGTGAAGCGCTCGGGGGAACTAATGAAAAACTGTTTTTT

d_gene: TRBD2
j_gene: TRBJ2-7
abundance: NA
v_gene: TRBV7-2
CDR3aa: CASSLGPSGAYEQYF
CDR3nt: TGTGCCAGCAGCTTAGGGCCTAGCGGAGCTTACGAGCAGTACTTC

d_gene: NA
j_gene: TRBJ2-5
abundance: NA
v_gene: TRBV19
CDR3aa: CASSIGSAGQETQYF
CDR3nt: TGTGCCAGTAGTATCGGGAGCGCAGGACAAGAGACCCAGTACTTC

d_gene: TRBD1
j_gene: TRBJ1-5
abundance: NA
v_gene: TRBV6-2/TRBV6-3
CDR3aa: CASSRPPGTDNQPQHF
CDR3nt: TGTGCCAGCAGTCGACCTCCCGGGACAGACAATCAGCCCCAGCATTTT

d_gene: TRBD2
j_gene: TRBJ2-3
abundance: NA
v_gene: TRBV28
CDR3aa: CASSSRLAGLTDTQYF
CDR3nt: TGTGCCAGCAGTTCCCGACTAGCGGGGCTCACAGATACGCAGTATTTT

d_gene: TRBD2
j_gene: TRBJ2-3
abundance: NA
v_gene: TRBV2
CDR3aa: CASIPASGGDTQYF
CDR3nt: TGTGCCAGCATCCCCGCTAGCGGGGGAGATACGCAGTATTTT

d_gene: NA
j_gene: TRBJ2-1
abundance: NA
v_gene: TRBV27
CDR3aa: CASSFEGREQFF
CDR3nt: TGTGCCAGCAGTTTTGAGGGGAGGGAGCAGTTCTTC

d_gene: NA
j_gene: TRBJ2-1
abundance: NA
v_gene: TRBV6-5
CDR3aa: CASDSRSYNEQFF
CDR3nt: TGTGCCAGTGACAGCCGATCCTACAATGAGCAGTTCTTC

d_gene: NA
j_gene: TRBJ2-3
abundance: NA
v_gene: TRBV5-1
CDR3aa: CASSSSGLAGDTQYF
CDR3nt: TGCGCCAGCAGCTCTTCGGGACTGGCGGGAGATACGCAGTATTTT

d_gene: NA
j_gene: TRBJ2-2
abundance: NA
v_gene: TRBV19
CDR3aa: CASSNPTSKNTGELFF
CDR3nt: TGTGCCAGTTCCAACCCGACTAGTAAGAACACCGGGGAGCTGTTTTTT

d_gene: NA
j_gene: TRBJ1-5
abundance: NA
v_gene: TRBV6-6
CDR3aa: CASSSPGSNQPQHF
CDR3nt: TGTGCCAGCAGTTCCCCCGGGAGCAATCAGCCCCAGCATTTT

d_gene: TRBD1
j_gene: TRBJ2-5
abundance: NA
v_gene: TRBV19
CDR3aa: CASSFRGQETQYF
CDR3nt: TGTGCCAGTAGTTTCAGGGGGCAAGAGACCCAGTACTTC

d_gene: TRBD2
j_gene: TRBJ2-1
abundance: NA
v_gene: TRBV5-3
CDR3aa: CARRPMTSGRPKNNEQFF
CDR3nt: TGTGCCAGAAGGCCAATGACTAGCGGGAGACCGAAAAACAATGAGCAGTTCTTC

d_gene: TRBD2
j_gene: TRBJ2-3
abundance: NA
v_gene: TRBV20-1
CDR3aa: CSASLAEGFTDTQYF
CDR3nt: TGCAGTGCTAGTCTAGCGGAGGGTTTCACAGATACGCAGTATTTT

d_gene: TRBD1
j_gene: TRBJ2-3
abundance: NA
v_gene: TRBV18
CDR3aa: CASSPTGGTDTQYF
CDR3nt: TGTGCCAGCTCACCAACAGGGGGCACAGATACGCAGTATTTT

d_gene: TRBD2
j_gene: TRBJ2-1
abundance: NA
v_gene: TRBV29-1
CDR3aa: CSVNQREGRNEQFF
CDR3nt: TGCAGCGTGAACCAGCGGGAGGGCCGTAATGAGCAGTTCTTC

d_gene: TRBD2
j_gene: TRBJ2-1
abundance: NA
v_gene: TRBV11-2
CDR3aa: CASSLVDSAGGRDEQFF
CDR3nt: TGTGCCAGCAGCTTAGTTGACTCCGCGGGAGGGAGGGATGAGCAGTTCTTC

d_gene: NA
j_gene: TRBJ2-7
abundance: NA
v_gene: TRBV29-1
CDR3aa: CSVELGAREQYF
CDR3nt: TGCAGCGTTGAACTTGGGGCGAGGGAGCAGTACTTC

d_gene: NA
j_gene: TRBJ2-7
abundance: few
v_gene: TRBV4-1
CDR3aa: CASSQDSGTDSYEQYF
CDR3nt: TGCGCCAGCAGCCAGGATAGCGGCACCGACTCCTACGAGCAGTACTTC

d_gene: TRBD2
j_gene: TRBJ2-5
abundance: NA
v_gene: TRBV6-4
CDR3aa: CASSDGLAGTQYF
CDR3nt: TGTGCCAGCAGTGACGGACTAGCGGGGACCCAGTACTTC

d_gene: NA
j_gene: TRBJ1-5
abundance: few
v_gene: TRBV28
CDR3aa: CASSPEIATGIRIYSNQPQHF
CDR3nt: TGTGCCAGCAGTCCGGAGATAGCTACAGGGATTAGAATCTATAGCAATCAGCCCCAGCATTTT

d_gene: TRBD2
j_gene: TRBJ2-1
abundance: once
v_gene: TRBV29-1
CDR3aa: CSVGLAANEQFF
CDR3nt: TGCAGCGTGGGACTAGCGGCTAATGAGCAGTTCTTC

d_gene: NA
j_gene: TRBJ1-1
abundance: NA
v_gene: TRBV7-6
CDR3aa: CASSIAPGEETEAFF
CDR3nt: TGTGCCAGCAGTATAGCCCCCGGGGAGGAGACTGAAGCTTTCTTT

d_gene: TRBD1
j_gene: TRBJ2-1
abundance: few
v_gene: TRBV7-9
CDR3aa: CASGPTGGSYNEQFF
CDR3nt: TGTGCCAGCGGTCCTACAGGGGGCTCGTACAATGAGCAGTTCTTC

d_gene: NA
j_gene: TRBJ2-1
abundance: NA
v_gene: TRBV18
CDR3aa: CASSPLSEQFF
CDR3nt: TGTGCCAGCTCACCACTATCTGAGCAGTTCTTC

d_gene: TRBD2
j_gene: TRBJ2-3
abundance: NA
v_gene: TRBV10-3
CDR3aa: CAISGSGEGIINTDTQYF
CDR3nt: TGTGCCATCAGTGGCTCGGGGGAGGGTATTATTAACACAGATACGCAGTATTTT

d_gene: TRBD1
j_gene: TRBJ1-6
abundance: few
v_gene: TRBV7-2
CDR3aa: CASSLGQGAHGSPLHF
CDR3nt: TGTGCCAGCAGCTTAGGACAGGGGGCTCATGGGTCACCCCTCCACTTT

d_gene: TRBD1
j_gene: TRBJ2-7
abundance: NA
v_gene: TRBV29-1
CDR3aa: CSGDGAGGSYEQYF
CDR3nt: TGCAGCGGAGATGGGGCAGGGGGTTCCTACGAGCAGTACTTC

d_gene: NA
j_gene: TRBJ1-2
abundance: NA
v_gene: TRBV9
CDR3aa: CASSSEAGDYTF
CDR3nt: TGTGCCAGCAGCTCAGAGGCCGGTGACTACACCTTC

d_gene: TRBD2
j_gene: TRBJ2-1
abundance: NA
v_gene: TRBV10-3
CDR3aa: CAISLLERGEQFF
CDR3nt: TGTGCCATCAGTCTCCTCGAGCGGGGGGAGCAGTTCTTC

d_gene: TRBD1
j_gene: TRBJ2-7
abundance: NA
v_gene: TRBV6-5
CDR3aa: CASSSDRVLYEQYF
CDR3nt: TGTGCCAGCAGTTCGGACAGGGTCCTTTACGAGCAGTACTTC

d_gene: NA
j_gene: TRBJ1-2
abundance: NA
v_gene: TRBV20-1
CDR3aa: CSASKEGNYGYTF
CDR3nt: TGCAGTGCTAGTAAAGAGGGAAACTATGGCTACACCTTC

d_gene: NA
j_gene: TRBJ1-4
abundance: few
v_gene: TRBV28
CDR3aa: CASSLGGLGEKLFF
CDR3nt: TGTGCCAGCAGCCTGGGGGGGCTGGGTGAAAAACTGTTTTTT

d_gene: NA
j_gene: TRBJ2-1
abundance: NA
v_gene: TRBV4-3
CDR3aa: CASSQDWGNRGIPDQQFF
CDR3nt: TGCGCCAGCAGCCAAGATTGGGGTAATAGGGGGATCCCTGATCAGCAGTTCTTC

d_gene: TRBD1
j_gene: TRBJ1-5
abundance: NA
v_gene: TRBV29-1
CDR3aa: CSVRGQGDQPQHF
CDR3nt: TGCAGCGTGAGGGGACAGGGTGATCAGCCCCAGCATTTT

d_gene: NA
j_gene: TRBJ2-1
abundance: NA
v_gene: TRBV6-2/TRBV6-3
CDR3aa: CASSQPDSGAQFF
CDR3nt: TGTGCCAGCAGTCAACCGGACAGCGGGGCCCAGTTCTTC

d_gene: TRBD2
j_gene: TRBJ2-1
abundance: NA
v_gene: TRBV4-3
CDR3aa: CASSQFWGTSGYNEQFF
CDR3nt: TGCGCCAGCAGCCAGTTCTGGGGGACTAGCGGGTACAATGAGCAGTTCTTC

d_gene: NA
j_gene: TRBJ2-3
abundance: NA
v_gene: TRBV7-9
CDR3aa: CASHGGFTDTQYF
CDR3nt: TGTGCCAGCCACGGGGGTTTTACAGATACGCAGTATTTT

d_gene: TRBD2
j_gene: TRBJ2-7
abundance: NA
v_gene: TRBV7-9
CDR3aa: CASSFGLDGEQYF
CDR3nt: TGTGCCAGCAGCTTTGGACTAGATGGCGAGCAGTACTTC

d_gene: TRBD1
j_gene: TRBJ1-6
abundance: NA
v_gene: TRBV18
CDR3aa: CASSPPGQGRNSPLHF
CDR3nt: TGTGCCAGCTCACCACCGGGACAGGGACGTAATTCACCCCTCCACTTT

d_gene: NA
j_gene: TRBJ1-2
abundance: NA
v_gene: TRBV2
CDR3aa: CASSESMKEVLYGYTF
CDR3nt: TGTGCCAGCAGTGAATCCATGAAAGAAGTACTCTATGGCTACACCTTC

d_gene: NA
j_gene: TRBJ2-2
abundance: NA
v_gene: TRBV6-5
CDR3aa: CASSSQGNTGELFF
CDR3nt: TGTGCCAGCAGTTCCCAGGGGAACACCGGGGAGCTGTTTTTT

d_gene: NA
j_gene: TRBJ2-3
abundance: few
v_gene: TRBV18
CDR3aa: CASKNTGSTDTQYF
CDR3nt: TGTGCCAGCAAAAACACAGGGAGCACAGATACGCAGTATTTT

d_gene: TRBD2
j_gene: TRBJ2-1
abundance: NA
v_gene: TRBV7-9
CDR3aa: CASSLWVSSGVINEQFF
CDR3nt: TGTGCCAGCAGCTTATGGGTATCTAGCGGGGTTATCAATGAGCAGTTCTTC

d_gene: TRBD1
j_gene: TRBJ2-7
abundance: NA
v_gene: TRBV6-5
CDR3aa: CASSPDRGYEQYF
CDR3nt: TGTGCCAGCAGTCCCGACAGGGGGTACGAGCAGTACTTC

d_gene: TRBD1
j_gene: TRBJ2-2
abundance: NA
v_gene: TRBV24-1
CDR3aa: CATSDSRDRAGELFF
CDR3nt: TGTGCCACCAGTGATTCCCGCGACAGGGCCGGGGAGCTGTTTTTT

d_gene: TRBD1
j_gene: TRBJ2-5
abundance: once
v_gene: TRBV9
CDR3aa: CASSTGQGLGQETQYF
CDR3nt: TGTGCCAGCAGCACCGGACAGGGATTAGGCCAAGAGACCCAGTACTTC

d_gene: TRBD1
j_gene: TRBJ2-2
abundance: few
v_gene: TRBV7-9
CDR3aa: CASPGTGATGELFF
CDR3nt: TGTGCCAGCCCCGGGACAGGGGCCACCGGGGAGCTGTTTTTT

d_gene: TRBD1
j_gene: TRBJ2-7
abundance: once
v_gene: TRBV10-3
CDR3aa: CAIKGQGFDEQYF
CDR3nt: TGTGCCATCAAAGGACAGGGTTTCGACGAGCAGTACTTC